The clone carrying this TCR beta chain has more than one count but fewer than ten. The sample comes from a study of technical replicates of blood from a few donors. V gave up 3 bases and J gave up 4 bases; unmatched junction bases: 13. Germline values: CDR1 KGHSH, CDR2 LQKENI. The CDR3 is 17 amino acids. Generated by immunoSEQ multiplex PCR, the TCRdb table keeps only in-frame clones and is missing some. The repertoire holds about 17,000 clones, with 82% as singletons. The chain joins TRBV18 to TRBJ2-7, with TRBD2 identical over 9 bases. This receptor was taken from a human donor in good health. Some clones in this sample may be carry-over from other donors' samples. Sequencing was carried out using PBMCs. CDR3 coding DNA: TGTGCCAGCTCACCCCTAGGATCTAGCGGGACCTTATACGAGCAGTACTTC. Translating gives CASSPLGSSGTLYEQYF.